Included here is one T cell receptor (beta chain) sequence, with context. This specimen belongs to a study of blood T cell repertoires in COVID-19. Background on the study: The samples span acute and convalescent COVID-19 from the United States, Italy and Spain. PBMCs, B-cell-depleted T cells, or T cells provided the cDNA or gDNA that made up the material.

This CDR3 is built from 13 residues. V lost 7 bases and J lost 7, with 14 bases in between. Authors' data handling: Quantification of nucleated cells was approximated via reference gene primer amplification. TCRdb keeps only in-frame clones here, not all; method: immunoSEQ multiplex PCR. V and J calls and clone size are as listed in that table; D and trimming were resolved from the DNA. The sample contains about 120,000 clones, roughly four fifths of which appear only once. The material sequenced was peripheral blood. The chain joins TRBV12-3 or TRBV12-4 to TRBJ1-5, with D possibly matching TRBD1 (5 bases). This clonotype originated in a woman aged 50 to 60 with acute or convalescent COVID-19. The CDR3 sequence is CASTLGGYQPQHF. The CDR3 DNA is TGTGCCAGCACCTTGGGGGGGTACCAGCCCCAGCATTTT.